These T cell receptor beta chains were read from a single sample in a study of blood T cell repertoires in COVID-19. The data were produced by immunoSEQ multiplex PCR, yet TCRdb's version contains in-frame clones alone and is incomplete. The sample includes roughly 230,000 clones, about four fifths of them seen just once. What was sequenced was peripheral blood. These receptors all come from a man aged 50 to 59 with active or convalescent COVID-19. Both conserved end residues are trimmed from each CDR3. A D gene is named only where the DNA matches it firmly. Expanded clones get a size class; other rows say once, few or many, or leave the size out.

J | size | V | D | CDR3
TRBJ2-7 | few | TRBV5-4 | NA | ASSPGGAAGAPRGQY
TRBJ1-6 | NA | TRBV6-5 | NA | ASRTTGYHSPLH
TRBJ2-2 | NA | TRBV7-9 | TRBD2 | ASRKSGGGNTGELF
TRBJ1-4 | NA | TRBV5-1 | TRBD1 | ASSATGGRSNEKLF
TRBJ1-5 | NA | TRBV10-1 | TRBD1 | ASSDPGQDSNQPQH
TRBJ2-1 | NA | TRBV7-3 | NA | ASSSEVNEQF
TRBJ1-5 | NA | TRBV25-1 | NA | ASSRSNQPQH
TRBJ1-6 | NA | TRBV27 | TRBD1 | ASSSDRVRSPLH
TRBJ1-5 | NA | TRBV15 | NA | ATSLGNQPQH
TRBJ2-3 | NA | TRBV7-3 | NA | ASSPGLTDTQY
TRBJ1-2 | NA | TRBV30 | TRBD1 | AWGDRGIHGYT
TRBJ1-1 | NA | TRBV30 | NA | AWSVTGFNTEAF
TRBJ1-1 | NA | TRBV9 | NA | ASSVDQGRNTEAF
TRBJ2-7 | NA | TRBV6-5 | NA | ASSIRGNEQY
TRBJ1-5 | NA | TRBV3-1/TRBV3-2 | NA | ASSQGGLAMGQPQH
TRBJ1-6 | NA | TRBV15 | NA | ATSEVSYNSPLH
TRBJ1-1 | NA | TRBV14 | NA | ASSPRGLSSF
TRBJ1-5 | NA | TRBV7-9 | NA | ASSLAAGDQPQH
TRBJ2-7 | NA | TRBV15 | TRBD1 | ATSRMPLTGQLGSEQY
TRBJ2-7 | NA | TRBV6-5 | NA | ASAPSYEQY
TRBJ1-6 | NA | TRBV6-2/TRBV6-3 | NA | ASSYRSWANSPLH
TRBJ2-7 | NA | TRBV28 | TRBD2 | ASSLRLAGTYEQY
TRBJ1-6 | NA | TRBV30 | NA | AWSGGRGNSPLH
TRBJ2-7 | NA | TRBV30 | NA | AWSAGFSYEQY
TRBJ2-1 | once | TRBV5-1 | TRBD2 | ASSSELAGGWNEQF
TRBJ2-1 | NA | TRBV7-2 | TRBD1 | ASTLEVQGHNEQF
TRBJ2-1 | once | TRBV12-5 | TRBD2 | ASGLGSGGPNEQF
TRBJ1-2 | once | TRBV21-1 | NA | ASSKGQIPGPNYGYT
TRBJ2-7 | NA | TRBV11-2 | TRBD2 | ASSLTSGAFYEQY
TRBJ1-6 | NA | TRBV6-5 | TRBD1 | ASTYSLGQGSPLH
TRBJ1-4 | NA | TRBV19 | TRBD1 | ASSRPGDRDNEKLF